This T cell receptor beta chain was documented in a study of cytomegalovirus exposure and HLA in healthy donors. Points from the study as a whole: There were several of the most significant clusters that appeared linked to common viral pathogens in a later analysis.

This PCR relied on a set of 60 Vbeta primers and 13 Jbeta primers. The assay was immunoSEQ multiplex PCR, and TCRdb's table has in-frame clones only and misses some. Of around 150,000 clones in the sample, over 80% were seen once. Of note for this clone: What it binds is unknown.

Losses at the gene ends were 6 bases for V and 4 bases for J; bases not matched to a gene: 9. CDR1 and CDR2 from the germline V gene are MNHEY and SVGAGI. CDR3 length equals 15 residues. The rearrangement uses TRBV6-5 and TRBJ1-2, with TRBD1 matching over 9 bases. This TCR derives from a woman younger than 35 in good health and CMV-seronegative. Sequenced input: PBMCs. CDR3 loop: CASRVLDRGSYGYTF. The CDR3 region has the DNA TGTGCCAGCAGGGTACTGGACAGGGGTAGCTATGGCTACACCTTC.